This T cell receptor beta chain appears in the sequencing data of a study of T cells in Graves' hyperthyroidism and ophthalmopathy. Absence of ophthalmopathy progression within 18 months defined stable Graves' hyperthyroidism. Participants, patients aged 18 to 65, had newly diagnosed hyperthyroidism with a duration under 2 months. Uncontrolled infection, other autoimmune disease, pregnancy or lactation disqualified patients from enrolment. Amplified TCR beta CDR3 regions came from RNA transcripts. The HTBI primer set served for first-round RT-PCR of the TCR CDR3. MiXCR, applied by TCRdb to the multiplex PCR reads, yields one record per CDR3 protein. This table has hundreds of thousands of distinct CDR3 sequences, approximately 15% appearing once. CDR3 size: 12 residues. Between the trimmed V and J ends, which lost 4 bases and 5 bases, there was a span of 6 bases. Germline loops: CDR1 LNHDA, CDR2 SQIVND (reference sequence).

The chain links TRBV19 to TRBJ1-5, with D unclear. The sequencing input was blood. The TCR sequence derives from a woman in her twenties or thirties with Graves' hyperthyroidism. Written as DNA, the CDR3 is TGTGCCAGTAGTACAGGTTATCAGCCCCAGCATTTT. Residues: CASSTGYQPQHF.